The sequence of this TCR beta chain was determined in a study of shared clonotypes between healthy human individuals. Study-level information: There were three CD4 naive, three CD4 memory, two CD8 naive and one CD8 memory plates per donor.

The ends lost 6 bases at V and 7 bases at J; junction bases unmatched: 3. The CDR3 extends over 13 amino acids. Germline CDR1 is SNHLY and CDR2 is FYNNEI. Data came from immunoSEQ multiplex PCR; TCRdb stores just in-frame clones and leaves some out. This table has some 500,000 clones, 95% to 97% appearing once. The V gene is TRBV2, the J gene TRBJ1-6, with TRBD1 matching over 7 bases. This clonotype was sampled from a young woman in good health. Sequencing was performed on naive CD4+ T cells sorted from blood. Subset indicated: CD45RA+ positively selected. The CDR3 is CASRGQPNSPLHF. The CDR3 DNA reads TGTGCCAGCAGGGGACAGCCAAATTCACCCCTCCACTTT. Full variable domain (remainder filled in from reference TRBV2 and TRBJ1-6): EPEVTQTPSHQVTQMGQEVILRCVPISNHLYFYWYRQILGQKVEFLVSFYNNEISEKSEIFDDQFSVERPDGSNFTLKIRSTKLEDSAMYFCASRGQPNSPLHFGNGTRLTVT.